A single sample gave rise to the 9 T cell receptor beta chains below, sequenced in a study of Ad26.COV2.S vaccination and SARS-CoV-2 variants. TCRdb's copy holds only in-frame clones and misses some; the assay was immunoSEQ multiplex PCR. The table records around 300,000 clones, roughly 89% of them present only once. As to treatment: roughly 19 received Ad26.COV2.S at low or high dose, single or two shots; roughly 5 received placebo; per-sample allocation not given. Samples analyzed were those drawn on day 63 after the first vaccine or placebo injection. Sequencing used peripheral blood, obtained in a trial of Ad26.COV2.S vaccine versus placebo. The receptors were gathered from a person between 18 and 65 years old who received the Ad26.COV2.S COVID-19 vaccine or a placebo.

Worth noting for this clone: The same CDR3 arises from other DNA sequences in this sample as well. The chain couples TRBV19 to TRBJ2-7; D gene uncertain. The germline V gene encodes CDR1 LNHDA and CDR2 SQIVND (reference sequence). The CDR3 is made up of 13 amino acids. V lost 3 bases and J lost 0, with 6 bases in between. The CDR3 sequence: CASSMTASYEQYF. The CDR3 region has the DNA TGTGCCAGTAGTATGACGGCCTCCTACGAGCAGTACTTC.

The rearrangement links TRBV6-2 or TRBV6-3 to TRBJ1-1; D is uncertain. V lost 2 bases and J lost 4, with 11 bases in between. The CDR3 has 14 amino acids. Germline V gives CDR1 MNHEY, CDR2 SVGEGT. For the CDR3, the DNA is TGTGCCAGCAGTTACACTTCAGCGGGCACTGAAGCTTTCTTT. Residues: CASSYTSAGTEAFF.

The rearrangement joins TRBV19 to TRBJ2-3, with TRBD1 matching 11 bases. V lost 6 bases, J lost 6 bases, and 17 bases stayed unmatched. The CDR3 is 18 amino acids. CDR1 LNHDA and CDR2 SQIVND come from the germline V gene (reference sequence). CDR3 bases: TGTGCCAGTAGCAGGACAGGGGGCGCCCCGAGAGCGGGGGATACGCAGTATTTT. As protein: CASSRTGGAPRAGDTQYF. The full variable domain, rest sourced from reference TRBV19 and TRBJ2-3, is DGGITQSPKYLFRKEGQNVTLSCEQNLNHDAMYWYRQDPGQGLRLIYYSQIVNDFQKGDIAEGYSVSREKKESFPLTVTSAQKNPTAFYLCASSRTGGAPRAGDTQYFGPGTRLTVL.

The rearrangement uses TRBV4-1 and TRBJ1-1; D perhaps matches TRBD1 (5 bases). The V gene's germline CDR1 is MGHRA and CDR2 YSYEKL. CDR3 length: 16 amino acids. Trimming took off 1 base at V and 3 bases at J, with 15 bases between the two ends. Here the CDR3 DNA reads TGCGCCAGCAGCCAAGGGGGACTCCGAGGGGACACTGAAGCTTTCTTT. It translates to CASSQGGLRGDTEAFF.

This chain links TRBV29-1 with TRBJ2-7; D possibly corresponds to TRBD2 (6 bases). This CDR3 has 13 amino acids. Germline assignment: CDR1 SQVTM and CDR2 ANQGSEA. Trimming took off 4 bases at V and 4 bases at J, with 14 bases between the two ends. This CDR3 reads CSVVTGSGYEQYF. For the CDR3, the DNA is TGCAGCGTTGTAACCGGGAGTGGTTACGAGCAGTACTTC.

The chain recombines TRBV2 with TRBJ2-2; tentative D call: TRBD2 (5 bases). Trimming pared 8 bases from V and 0 bases from J, leaving 13 bases between. CDR3 length equals 15 residues. Germline values: CDR1 SNHLY, CDR2 FYNNEI. DNA for the CDR3: TGTGCCAGCGGGAGAGAAGGTCCGAACACCGGGGAGCTGTTTTTT. Residues: CASGREGPNTGELFF.

The genes are TRBV19 and TRBJ2-3; TRBD1 matches at 8 bases. Trimming at V came to 6 bases and at J to 6 bases, leaving 8 bases not matched to a gene. This CDR3 is built from 14 residues. The germline CDR1 and CDR2 sequences are LNHDA and SQIVND (reference sequence). Here the CDR3 reads CASSVGTGSDTQYF. CDR3 sequence (DNA): TGTGCCAGTAGCGTTGGGACAGGTTCTGATACGCAGTATTTT.

This sequence joins TRBV30 and TRBJ1-1, with D possibly matching TRBD1 (6 bases). Germline V gene sequence: CDR1 GTSNPN, CDR2 SVGIG (reference sequence). Trimming took 1 base from V and 2 from J, leaving 11 bases between them. The CDR3 extends over 14 amino acids. CDR3 sequence reads: CAWSGAGANTEAFF. The CDR3 DNA follows: TGTGCCTGGAGTGGGGCAGGGGCTAACACTGAAGCTTTCTTT.

The CDR3 bases are TGTGCCAGCAGTGTCTTGGCGGCGGACGAGCAGTACTTC. It codes for CASSVLAADEQYF. The V and J genes are TRBV2 and TRBJ2-7; D not certain. V was pared by 4 bases and J by 5 bases, with 12 bases between. CDR1 is SNHLY, CDR2 FYNNEI, per germline. The CDR3 is made up of 13 amino acids.